The next 22 T cell receptor beta chains were all read from a single sample in a study of OX40 agonist ivuxolimab in advanced cancers. TCRdb's copy holds only in-frame clones and misses some; the assay was immunoSEQ multiplex PCR. The sample has around 49,000 clones, approximately 79% seen once. The specimen was CD4+ or CD8+ T cells sorted from blood, collected in a trial of the OX40 agonist ivuxolimab. Source of these receptors: an adult with an advanced solid tumor such as melanoma, head and neck, liver or kidney cancer.

The V gene is TRBV5-1, the J gene TRBJ2-2; 9 bases fit TRBD1. V trimming: 4 bases; J trimming: 6 bases; junction bases outside the gene matches: 7. The CDR3 totals 15 residues. Germline-derived CDR1 and CDR2 are SGHRS and YFSETQ. CDR3 region: CASSVEGTGSGELFF. CDR3 coding DNA: TGCGCCAGCAGCGTGGAAGGGACAGGGTCCGGGGAGCTGTTTTTT.

The chain recombines TRBV19 with TRBJ1-5, with D possibly TRBD1 on 5 matching bases. CDR1 is LNHDA and CDR2 is SQIVND in the germline V gene (reference sequence). CDR3 size: 13 residues. Deletions cut 7 bases from V and 3 bases from J, with 10 bases between. The CDR3 nucleotides read TGTGCCAGTATCCGGGACCACAATCAGCCCCAGCATTTT. Encoded protein: CASIRDHNQPQHF.

This clone was seen a single time. The chain links TRBV18 to TRBJ1-2, with 7 bases aligning to TRBD1. The CDR3 totals 13 residues. Germline lookup yields CDR1 KGHSH and CDR2 LQKENI. J lost 7 bases, V lost 2 bases, and 4 bases had no gene match. This CDR3 reads CASSPDREGGYTF. CDR3 nucleotide sequence: TGTGCCAGCTCACCAGACAGGGAGGGTGGCTACACCTTC. Full variable domain (missing parts from reference TRBV18 and TRBJ1-2): NAGVMQNPRHLVRRRGQEARLRCSPMKGHSHVYWYRQLPEEGLKFMVYLQKENIIDESGMPKERFSAEFPKEGPSILRIQQVVRGDSAAYFCASSPDREGGYTFGSGTRLTVV.

The chain links TRBV6-5 to TRBJ2-1; 7 bases fit TRBD2. The CDR3 sequence is 13 residues long. Germline CDR1 is MNHEY and CDR2 is SVGAGI. Germline trimming cut 10 bases from V and 0 bases from J; bases unmatched to any gene: 3. The CDR3 protein is CAIGTNSYNEQFF. The CDR3 DNA is TGTGCCATCGGGACTAACTCCTACAATGAGCAGTTCTTC.

The V call is TRBV7-2, the J call TRBJ2-1; 7 bases match TRBD2. The CDR3 is 18 residues long. The germline CDR1 and CDR2 sequences are SGHTA and FQGNSA. V was pared by 1 base and J by 7 bases, with 16 bases of the junction left unmatched. The CDR3 is CASSLVYSSGIITNEQFF. CDR3 DNA: TGTGCCAGCAGCTTAGTATATTCGAGCGGGATTATCACGAATGAGCAGTTCTTC.

The chain links TRBV4-1 to TRBJ2-1; D may be TRBD2 (6 bases). V was pared by 0 bases and J by 1 base, with 16 bases between. The germline V gene encodes CDR1 MGHRA and CDR2 YSYEKL. The CDR3 has 18 residues. The CDR3 sequence is CASSQEGLAVGSYNEQFF. CDR3 in DNA: TGCGCCAGCAGCCAAGAGGGATTAGCGGTCGGGTCCTACAATGAGCAGTTCTTC.

The rearrangement uses TRBV7-2 and TRBJ2-3, with 11 bases aligning to TRBD2. Germline CDR1 reads SGHTA; CDR2 reads FQGNSA. V was clipped by 5 bases and J by 6 bases; unmatched bases: 10. The CDR3 runs 16 residues. CDR3 sequence: CASSKLAGGISDTQYF. The DNA of the CDR3 is TGTGCCAGCAGCAAGCTAGCGGGGGGCATTAGTGATACGCAGTATTTT.

CDR3 protein: CASSYGAGEYEQYF. Written as DNA, the CDR3 is TGTGCCAGCAGTTACGGCGCAGGGGAGTACGAGCAGTACTTC. J is TRBJ2-5 and V is TRBV6-5, with D perhaps matching TRBD1 (6 bases). Judging by the DNA end, TRBJ2-7 fits better; the J call may be wrong. CDR3 length: 14 amino acids. Per germline, CDR1 MNHEY and CDR2 SVGAGI.

The chain has TRBV5-1 and TRBJ1-1; D is unclear. CDR3 size: 15 residues. V lost 0 bases, J lost 1 base, and 10 bases lay in between. The germline V gene has CDR1 SGHRS and CDR2 YFSETQ. The CDR3 DNA reads TGCGCCAGCAGCTTGGCAGGTTCTAGGAACACTGAAGCTTTCTTT. As protein: CASSLAGSRNTEAFF. The full variable domain, with the rest looked up from reference TRBV5-1 and TRBJ1-1, is KAGVTQTPRYLIKTRGQQVTLSCSPISGHRSVSWYQQTPGQGLQFLFEYFSETQRNKGNFPGRFSGRQFSNSRSEMNVSTLELGDSALYLCASSLAGSRNTEAFFGQGTRLTVV.

The chain couples TRBV5-1 to TRBJ2-5; 10 bases are shared with TRBD2. Germline V gives CDR1 SGHRS, CDR2 YFSETQ. V shed 5 bases and J 2 bases; nucleotides not matched to a gene: 12. This CDR3 comprises 17 residues. The CDR3 coding sequence is TGCGCCAGCAGAGGAGGGAGCGGGAGGGCCCGACAAGAGACCCAGTACTTC. It is translated as CASRGGSGRARQETQYF.

V usage is TRBV7-9 and J usage is TRBJ1-4, with D hard to call. Trimming left V 5 bases short and J 7 bases short, with 5 bases between. The CDR3 sequence is 11 residues long. CDR1 is SEHNR, CDR2 FQNEAQ, per germline (reference sequence). The DNA for the CDR3 is TGTGCCAGCAGCCCCACTGAAAAACTGTTTTTT. Its translation is CASSPTEKLFF.

This clone is a singleton in its sample. The CDR3: CASSLGGWGSNQPQHF. CDR3 bases: TGTGCCAGCAGCTTGGGTGGGTGGGGTAGCAATCAGCCCCAGCATTTT. The V gene is TRBV5-4, the J gene TRBJ1-5; no clear D gene. The CDR3 is 16 residues long. Germline loops: CDR1 SGHNT, CDR2 YYREEE (reference sequence). V was pared by 0 bases and J by 0 bases, with 10 bases between.

The chain joins TRBV5-6 to TRBJ2-1; D perhaps matches TRBD1 (6 bases). Per the germline V gene, CDR1 is SGHDT and CDR2 is YYEEEE. Trimming took 1 base from V and 7 from J, leaving 12 bases between them. The CDR3 is 14 amino acids. CDR3: CASSLPGVRNEQFF. CDR3 nucleotide sequence: TGTGCCAGCAGCTTGCCAGGGGTAAGGAATGAGCAGTTCTTC.

V gene TRBV2 combines with J gene TRBJ2-1, with 11 bases aligning to TRBD2. The CDR3 loop spans 13 amino acids. CDR1 SNHLY and CDR2 FYNNEI come from the germline V gene. Trimming at V came to 9 bases and at J to 6 bases, leaving 4 bases not matched to a gene. CDR3 sequence reads: CARRLAGFNEQFF. As DNA, the CDR3 is TGTGCCAGAAGACTAGCGGGATTCAATGAGCAGTTCTTC.

V gene TRBV7-9 combines with J gene TRBJ2-6; 10 positions agree with TRBD2. After removal of 0 bases from V and 3 bases from J, the junction contained 8 bases not matched to a gene. This CDR3 spans 19 amino acids. Germline V CDR1 and CDR2: SEHNR, FQNEAQ (reference sequence). Here the CDR3 DNA reads TGTGCCAGCAGCTTAGCGGGTGGTAGCGGGAGGAGTGGGGCCAACGTCCTGACTTTC. As protein: CASSLAGGSGRSGANVLTF.

This clone was observed a handful of times. The chain recombines TRBV13 with TRBJ1-1; D gene ambiguous. The CDR3 is made up of 12 amino acids. Germline V lookup: CDR1 PRHDT, CDR2 FYEKMQ (reference sequence). Between the trimmed V and J ends, which lost 6 bases and 4 bases, there was a span of 9 bases. CDR3 loop: CASSRRPTEAFF. DNA of the CDR3: TGTGCCAGCAGTCGGAGACCCACTGAAGCTTTCTTT.

This clone was seen only a few times. This chain joins TRBV19 and TRBJ2-2, with no clear D. This CDR3 comprises 15 residues. Germline-derived CDR1 and CDR2 are LNHDA and SQIVND (reference sequence). V lost 3 bases and J lost 4, with 12 bases in between. The CDR3 loop reads CASSIGTGSTGELFF. CDR3 in DNA: TGTGCCAGTAGTATTGGAACCGGCAGCACCGGGGAGCTGTTTTTT.

This rearrangement joins TRBV11-2 to TRBJ2-7, with 8 positions matching TRBD1. CDR1 and CDR2 from the germline V gene are SGHAT and FQNNGV. The CDR3 is made up of 16 amino acids. V gave up 0 bases and J gave up 4 bases; unmatched junction bases: 8. DNA of the CDR3: TGTGCCAGCAGCTTAGAAGGGGCAGGGGGCAGATACGAGCAGTACTTC. Its protein is CASSLEGAGGRYEQYF.

This clone occurred once. This chain uses TRBV4-3 with TRBJ2-7; D not resolved. The germline V gene has CDR1 LGHNA and CDR2 YSLEER. The CDR3 is made up of 13 amino acids. Between the trimmed V and J ends, which lost 4 bases and 2 bases, there was a span of 9 bases. CDR3 sequence (DNA): TGCGCCAGCAGCCTCTCTATAACCTACGAGCAGTACTTC. Its protein product is CASSLSITYEQYF.

The chain links TRBV30 to TRBJ1-5; possible D gene TRBD1, 5 bases. The CDR3 runs to 13 residues. Trimming left V 1 base short and J 3 bases short, with 7 bases between. Per germline, CDR1 GTSNPN and CDR2 SVGIG (reference sequence). CDR3 nucleotide sequence: TGTGCCTGGAGTGGGGGCCACAATCAGCCCCAGCATTTT. Its translation: CAWSGGHNQPQHF. Full variable domain (outside the CDR3, taken from reference TRBV30 and TRBJ1-5): SQTIHQWPATLVQPVGSPLSLECTVEGTSNPNLYWYRQAAGRGLQLLFYSVGIGQISSEVPQNLSASRPQDRQFILSSKKLLLSDSGFYLCAWSGGHNQPQHFGDGTRLSIL.

This clone turned up a few times. The gene calls are TRBV30 and TRBJ1-5; D unresolved. Germline V gene lookup returns CDR1 GTSNPN and CDR2 SVGIG (reference sequence). V gave up 8 bases and J gave up 6 bases, with 20 bases separating them. This CDR3 contains 14 residues. CDR3 sequence reads: CAVGDASVPQPQHF. The CDR3 DNA reads TGTGCCGTGGGAGACGCGAGCGTACCTCAGCCCCAGCATTTT.

This clone was seen only a few times. The rearrangement joins TRBV30 to TRBJ1-4, with a weak D call TRBD1 (5 bases). Trimming cost V 2 bases and J 7 bases, with 14 bases left between them. Germline V gives CDR1 GTSNPN, CDR2 SVGIG (reference sequence). The CDR3 consists of 14 residues. CDR3 in amino acids: CAWSRARVGEKLFF. The CDR3 DNA follows: TGTGCCTGGAGTAGGGCCAGGGTGGGTGAAAAACTGTTTTTT.